The 31 T cell receptor beta chains reported below all come from one sample, sequenced in a study of cytomegalovirus exposure and HLA in healthy donors. The primer mix had 60 Vbeta and 13 Jbeta primers. Method: immunoSEQ multiplex PCR; TCRdb's copy keeps in-frame clones and lacks some. In the table there are some 150,000 clones, 80% to 85% of which are singletons. Sample: PBMCs. The receptors originated from a woman aged 45-65 years in good health and CMV-seropositive.

V usage is TRBV10-2 and J usage is TRBJ2-5; 10 positions match TRBD2. The J call may be faulty, since TRBJ2-7 better matches the DNA end. Looked up from germline, CDR1 is WSHSY and CDR2 is SAAADI. This CDR3 contains 15 residues. CDR3 sequence reads: CASSSLAGVVHEQYF. The CDR3 DNA reads TGCGCCAGCAGTTCCCTAGCGGGAGTAGTCCACGAGCAGTACTTC.

The V gene is TRBV29-1, the J gene TRBJ2-1; D might be TRBD2 (5 bases). The germline V gene encodes CDR1 SQVTM and CDR2 ANQGSEA. This CDR3 contains 14 residues. With 1 base removed from V and 4 bases from J, the gap between germline ends came to 11 bases. The CDR3 DNA is TGCAGCGTTGAAGTAAGGGAGAGTTACAATGAGCAGTTCTTC. Protein sequence: CSVEVRESYNEQFF.

This chain links TRBV30 with TRBJ2-2; 9 positions agree with TRBD2. There are 15 residues in the CDR3. V lost 5 bases, J lost 6 bases, and 10 bases stayed unmatched. Germline lookup yields CDR1 GTSNPN and CDR2 SVGIG (reference sequence). The CDR3 region is CAWGRGLAMPGELFF. The DNA of the CDR3 is TGTGCCTGGGGGAGGGGACTAGCTATGCCCGGGGAGCTGTTTTTT.

The J gene is TRBJ2-3, the V gene TRBV7-8; D might be TRBD2 (5 bases). Germline CDR1 is SGHVS and CDR2 is FQNEAQ. The CDR3 is 15 amino acids. V lost 6 bases and J lost 0, with 13 bases in between. The CDR3 bases are TGTGCCAGCAGTCGAGGGAGTCTGAGCACAGATACGCAGTATTTT. Residues: CASSRGSLSTDTQYF.

The chain employs TRBV30 and TRBJ1-2; possible D gene TRBD1, 6 bases. CDR3 length equals 15 residues. CDR1 and CDR2 (germline): GTSNPN, SVGIG (reference sequence). The ends were cut back, 4 bases at V and 9 bases at J, with 24 bases in the middle. In nucleotides, the CDR3 is TGTGCCTGGACGGCGGAACTCATAGGGGGGGCCAGCTACACCTTC. This sequence encodes CAWTAELIGGASYTF. Filled out from reference TRBV30 and TRBJ1-2, the complete variable domain reads SQTIHQWPATLVQPVGSPLSLECTVEGTSNPNLYWYRQAAGRGLQLLFYSVGIGQISSEVPQNLSASRPQDRQFILSSKKLLLSDSGFYLCAWTAELIGGASYTFGSGTRLTVV.

The chain combines TRBV15 with TRBJ1-2; 7 bases map to TRBD1. Trimming took 3 bases from V and 2 from J; bases not matched to a gene: 0. This CDR3 is built from 13 residues. Germline CDR1 and CDR2: LNHNV and YYDKDF (reference sequence). As DNA, the CDR3 is TGTGCCACCAGCAGGGGACAGAACTATGGCTACACCTTC. This encodes CATSRGQNYGYTF. Combining the CDR3 with reference TRBV15 and TRBJ1-2 gives the whole variable domain DAMVIQNPRYQVTQFGKPVTLSCSQTLNHNVMYWYQQKSSQAPKLLFHYYDKDFNNEADTPDNFQSRRPNTSFCFLDIRSPGLGDTAMYLCATSRGQNYGYTFGSGTRLTVV.

J is TRBJ2-1 and V is TRBV7-3; possible D gene TRBD1, 6 bases. Trimming cost V 3 bases and J 5 bases, with 14 bases left between them. In germline, CDR1 is SGHTA, CDR2 FQGTGA. The CDR3 consists of 15 residues. The DNA for the CDR3 is TGTGCCAGCAGCTTTCGATCACAGGGTGACAATGAGCAGTTCTTC. This codes for CASSFRSQGDNEQFF. The full variable domain, in which reference TRBV7-3 and TRBJ2-1 provide the parts outside the CDR3, is GAGVSQTPSNKVTEKGKYVELRCDPISGHTALYWYRQSLGQGPEFLIYFQGTGAADDSGLPNDRFFAVRPEGSVSTLKIQRTERGDSAVYLCASSFRSQGDNEQFFGPGTRLTVL.

As DNA, the CDR3 is TGCGCCAGCAGCCAAGATGAGACAGGACCCTACGAGCAGTACTTC. This translates into CASSQDETGPYEQYF. This sequence joins TRBV4-1 and TRBJ2-5; D is possibly TRBD1 (6 bases). The DNA matches TRBJ2-7 better at its end, which makes the J call doubtful. Germline V gene sequence: CDR1 MGHRA, CDR2 YSYEKL. This CDR3 is 15 amino acids long.

The V gene is TRBV5-4, the J gene TRBJ1-4; D remains unclear. The CDR3 spans 15 residues. The germline CDR1 and CDR2 sequences are SGHNT and YYREEE (reference sequence). With 1 base removed from V and 0 bases from J, the gap between germline ends came to 7 bases. Here the CDR3 reads CASSLKSATNEKLFF. In DNA, the CDR3 is TGTGCCAGCAGCTTGAAGTCAGCAACTAATGAAAAACTGTTTTTT.

V and J are TRBV7-2 and TRBJ2-7; 10 nucleotides agree with TRBD2. Unmatched junction bases numbered 10, after V lost 8 bases and J lost 0 bases. The germline V gene has CDR1 SGHTA and CDR2 FQGNSA. The CDR3 has 16 residues. CDR3 DNA sequence: TGTGCCAGCGGGATTAGCGGGGGGTCCGGCTCCTACGAGCAGTACTTC. Residues: CASGISGGSGSYEQYF.

This sequence joins TRBV7-8 and TRBJ2-2; D is perhaps TRBD2 (5 bases). The CDR3 covers 15 residues. V dropped 7 bases and J dropped 1 base, with 13 bases sitting between them. The V gene's germline CDR1 is SGHVS and CDR2 FQNEAQ. CDR3 sequence reads: CASTHRGGNTGELFF. DNA of the CDR3: TGTGCCAGCACCCATCGGGGTGGGAACACCGGGGAGCTGTTTTTT.

This chain uses TRBV5-6 with TRBJ2-7; tentative D call: TRBD1 (6 bases). Trimming took off 3 bases at V and 3 bases at J, with 16 bases between the two ends. Germline loops: CDR1 SGHDT, CDR2 YYEEEE. The length of the CDR3 is 15 residues. CDR3 protein: CASSSDSRLSYEQYF. The CDR3 coding sequence is TGTGCCAGCAGCTCGGACAGCCGCCTAAGCTACGAGCAGTACTTC.

The V and J genes are TRBV28 and TRBJ2-1, with D possibly TRBD2 on 6 matching bases. Germline CDR1 MDHEN, CDR2 SYDVKM. The CDR3 extends over 13 amino acids. The ends were cut back, 4 bases at V and 6 bases at J, with 10 bases in the middle. CDR3 amino acids: CASSSGTPNEQFF. The CDR3 region has the DNA TGTGCCAGCAGTTCTGGGACTCCCAATGAGCAGTTCTTC.

The V and J genes are TRBV15 and TRBJ1-1; TRBD1 is a possible D gene (5 bases). V lost 8 bases, J lost 1 base, and 11 bases lay in between. CDR1 and CDR2 from the germline V gene are LNHNV and YYDKDF (reference sequence). The CDR3 has 13 amino acids. The CDR3 spells CATGRRENTEAFF. The CDR3 DNA reads TGTGCCACCGGTCGCAGGGAGAACACTGAAGCTTTCTTT.

This chain connects TRBV13 to TRBJ2-1; TRBD2 aligns across 13 bases. There are 17 residues in the CDR3. V shed 5 bases and J 0 bases; nucleotides not matched to a gene: 4. Germline V gene data show CDR1 as PRHDT and CDR2 as FYEKMQ (reference sequence). Written as DNA, the CDR3 is TGTGCCAGCAGCAAGACTAGCGGGGGGCCCTCCTACAATGAGCAGTTCTTC. It specifies CASSKTSGGPSYNEQFF.

The chain has TRBV27 and TRBJ1-2; 10 bases are shared with TRBD1. The CDR3 extends over 15 amino acids. Per germline, CDR1 MNHEY and CDR2 SMNVEV (reference sequence). The V segment lost 5 bases and the J segment 7 bases; nucleotides outside the gene matches: 10. The CDR3 DNA is TGTGCCAGCAGTCCTCTGGACAGGGGGACGCGTGGCTACACCTTC. This encodes CASSPLDRGTRGYTF.

The J gene is TRBJ2-2, the V gene TRBV5-1, with a possible D match to TRBD1 (5 bases). The V end lost 0 bases, the J end lost 7 bases, and 16 bases lay between the germline ends. The germline V gene has CDR1 SGHRS and CDR2 YFSETQ. This CDR3 comprises 16 residues. This CDR3 reads CASSLEAGLGGGELFF. In DNA, the CDR3 is TGCGCCAGCAGCTTGGAGGCAGGGTTAGGTGGCGGGGAGCTGTTTTTT.

Only one count was recorded for this clone. The chain joins TRBV23-1 to TRBJ1-3; a possible D gene is TRBD1 (6 bases). TRBV23-1 is an ORF, and what it does is uncertain. The germline V and J ends were trimmed by 6 bases and 4 bases, with 19 bases remaining between them. The CDR3 sequence is 16 residues long. CDR3 nucleotide sequence: TGCGCCAGCAGCCCTTTCAGTACAGGGAACGGAAACACCATATATTTT. It codes for CASSPFSTGNGNTIYF.

This chain uses TRBV9 with TRBJ1-5, with D possibly matching TRBD1 (6 bases). The CDR3 loop spans 13 amino acids. V was shortened by 3 bases and J by 5 bases, with 9 bases between the two germline ends. CDR1 is SGDLS, CDR2 YYNGEE, per germline. In DNA, the CDR3 is TGTGCCAGCAGCGGGGACACCTATCAGCCCCAGCATTTT. Translating gives CASSGDTYQPQHF.

The V call is TRBV10-3, the J call TRBJ1-3; possible D gene TRBD1, 5 bases. Trimming shortened V by 10 bases and J by 4 bases, and 20 bases separated the two germline ends. The CDR3 is 15 amino acids. The germline gives CDR1 ENHRY, CDR2 SYGVKD. The CDR3, as DNA: TGTGCCAGCCAGAAGATTGGAGGGGCCGGAAACACCATATATTTT. Its translation: CASQKIGGAGNTIYF.

V and J are TRBV5-1 and TRBJ1-2; possibly TRBD1 for D (5 bases). Germline V CDR1 and CDR2: SGHRS, YFSETQ. This CDR3 contains 15 residues. V gave up 4 bases and J gave up 3 bases, with 16 bases separating them. The CDR3 nucleotides read TGCGCCAGCAGCCCGGAAGGGGTGCTTGACTATGGCTACACCTTC. Translation gives CASSPEGVLDYGYTF.

Comments on this clone: Other DNA sequences within the sample encode an identical CDR3. The rearrangement uses TRBV18 and TRBJ2-2; 11 nucleotides match TRBD1. The germline V gene has CDR1 KGHSH and CDR2 LQKENI. Unmatched junction bases numbered 0, after V lost 3 bases and J lost 6 bases. The CDR3 sequence is 14 residues long. The CDR3 coding sequence is TGTGCCAGCTCACCGGGACAGGGGGCCGGGGAGCTGTTTTTT. It specifies CASSPGQGAGELFF.

The V and J genes are TRBV11-2 and TRBJ2-3; 10 bases are a match to TRBD2. Looked up from germline, CDR1 is SGHAT and CDR2 is FQNNGV. J lost 3 bases, V lost 6 bases, and 9 bases had no gene match. The CDR3 extends over 16 amino acids. DNA of the CDR3: TGTGCCAGCAGACGTGAGCGGGGGGGCTCGACAGATACGCAGTATTTT. Translation gives CASRRERGGSTDTQYF. Looking up the rest from reference TRBV11-2 and TRBJ2-3 gives the full variable domain: EAGVAQSPRYKIIEKRQSVAFWCNPISGHATLYWYQQILGQGPKLLIQFQNNGVVDDSQLPKDRFSAERLKGVDSTLKIQPAKLEDSAVYLCASRRERGGSTDTQYFGPGTRLTVL.

The CDR3 DNA reads TGTGCCAGCAGTCACACGGCGGGGGCGGTTTGGTCGGATACGCAGTATTTT. It specifies CASSHTAGAVWSDTQYF. The chain has TRBV5-8 and TRBJ2-3; perhaps TRBD2 as D (7 bases). The length of the CDR3 is 17 residues. Germline V gene lookup returns CDR1 SGHTS and CDR2 YDEGEE. V dropped 5 bases and J dropped 6 bases, with 25 bases sitting between them.

This chain links TRBV18 with TRBJ1-1, with D hard to call. Germline lookup yields CDR1 KGHSH and CDR2 LQKENI. The CDR3 sequence is 16 residues long. Deletions cut 6 bases from V and 0 bases from J, with 17 bases between. The CDR3 reads CASSPRGVSMNTEAFF. The CDR3 nucleotides are TGTGCCAGCTCTCCGCGGGGAGTTTCAATGAACACTGAAGCTTTCTTT.

The chain joins TRBV29-1 to TRBJ1-5, with D tentatively TRBD1 (5 bases). The CDR3 runs to 12 residues. Germline lookup yields CDR1 SQVTM and CDR2 ANQGSEA. V shed 5 bases and J shed 11 bases, with 16 bases lying between them. Written as DNA, the CDR3 is TGCAGCGTTAATGGCGGACATGGGACCCAGCATTTT. The encoded protein is CSVNGGHGTQHF. Using reference TRBV29-1 and TRBJ1-5 for the parts outside the CDR3, the full variable domain is SAVISQKPSRDICQRGTSLTIQCQVDSQVTMMFWYRQQPGQSLTLIATANQGSEATYESGFVIDKFPISRPNLTFSTLTVSNMSPEDSSIYLCSVNGGHGTQHFGDGTRLSIL.

The CDR3 sequence is CASSVTGLNTEAFF. DNA for the CDR3: TGTGCCAGCAGTGTAACAGGGCTAAACACTGAAGCTTTCTTT. This chain connects TRBV2 to TRBJ1-1; TRBD1 is a possible D gene (6 bases). Trimming cost V 4 bases and J 2 bases, with 11 bases left between them. Germline V gene data show CDR1 as SNHLY and CDR2 as FYNNEI. The CDR3 covers 14 residues.

The V gene is TRBV4-3, the J gene TRBJ2-3; 10 nucleotides match TRBD2. In germline, CDR1 is LGHNA, CDR2 YSLEER. The ends lost 1 base at V and 3 bases at J; junction bases unmatched: 7. CDR3 size: 17 residues. CDR3 in amino acids: CASSQGLAGALTDTQYF. As DNA, the CDR3 is TGCGCCAGCAGCCAAGGCCTAGCGGGGGCATTAACAGATACGCAGTATTTT.

The chain carries TRBV7-2 and TRBJ2-6; TRBD1 aligns across 8 bases. The V gene's germline CDR1 is SGHTA and CDR2 FQGNSA. V shed 1 base, J shed 4 bases, and the junction held 3 bases outside the gene matches. The CDR3 totals 16 residues. This chain's CDR3 is CASSLGQGIGANVLTF. The CDR3 DNA sequence: TGTGCCAGCAGCTTAGGACAGGGGATCGGGGCCAACGTCCTGACTTTC. The variable domain in full, completed from reference TRBV7-2 and TRBJ2-6, reads GAGVSQSPSNKVTEKGKDVELRCDPISGHTALYWYRQSLGQGLEFLIYFQGNSAPDKSGLPSDRFSAERTGGSVSTLTIQRTQQEDSAVYLCASSLGQGIGANVLTFGAGSRLTVL.

The chain links TRBV9 to TRBJ2-2; D not certain. Germline CDR1 SGDLS, CDR2 YYNGEE. The CDR3 is 14 residues long. V lost 0 bases and J lost 5, with 8 bases in between. CDR3 DNA: TGTGCCAGCAGCGTAGGGGTCGGGACCGGGGAGCTGTTTTTT. Its protein product is CASSVGVGTGELFF.

This clone showed up just a few times. The chain links TRBV7-3 to TRBJ2-1; 11 bases are a match to TRBD2. This CDR3 comprises 19 residues. Germline values: CDR1 SGHTA, CDR2 FQGTGA. J was trimmed by 4 bases and V by 5 bases; bases with no gene match: 16. In DNA form, the CDR3 reads TGTGCCAGCAGCCTGATGGCTAGCGGGGGGTTGGGGTCTTACAATGAGCAGTTCTTC. Its translation: CASSLMASGGLGSYNEQFF.